These 22 T cell receptor beta chains came from one sample sequenced in a study of T and B cells in COVID-19 patients. From blood, roughly 250-550 ng of genomic DNA served as TRB template. Multiplex PCR with BIOMED2 TRB-A/B primer pools amplified TRB rearrangements. MiXCR, applied by TCRdb to the multiplex PCR reads, yields one record per CDR3 protein. The sample consists of around 8,000 distinct CDR3 sequences, approximately 30% of them appearing once. The sequencing sample was made of blood. The source is a human donor with active COVID-19.

The rearrangement joins TRBV28 to TRBJ2-3; D is ambiguous. V was shortened by 3 bases and J by 3 bases, with 10 bases between the two germline ends. This CDR3 has 14 amino acids. Germline assignment: CDR1 MDHEN and CDR2 SYDVKM. CDR3 region: CASSFDVGTDTQYF. The CDR3, as DNA: TGTGCCAGCAGTTTCGACGTAGGGACAGATACGCAGTATTTT. The complete variable domain, with remaining parts taken from reference TRBV28 and TRBJ2-3, reads DVKVTQSSRYLVKRTGEKVFLECVQDMDHENMFWYRQDPGLGLRLIYFSYDVKMKEKGDIPEGYSVSREKKERFSLILESASTNQTSMYLCASSFDVGTDTQYFGPGTRLTVL.

The chain employs TRBV7-6 and TRBJ2-2; D is uncertain. Per the germline V gene, CDR1 is SGHVS and CDR2 is FNYEAQ. Trimming left V 1 base short and J 0 bases short, with 6 bases between. This CDR3 has 15 residues. CDR3 protein: CASSLELPNTGELFF. The DNA of the CDR3 is TGTGCCAGCAGCTTAGAACTACCGAACACCGGGGAGCTGTTTTTT.

In this sample, this clonotype is medium-sized. J is TRBJ1-2 and V is TRBV12-3 or TRBV12-4, with D unresolved. The CDR3 is 13 amino acids. The V end lost 4 bases, the J end lost 4 bases, and 10 bases lay between the germline ends. CDR3 protein: CASSSGGSYGYTF. The CDR3 region has the DNA TGTGCCAGCAGTTCGGGTGGGTCCTATGGCTACACCTTC.

DNA for the CDR3: TGTGCCAGCAGCCCAGGGAGCGGGGGGTCAGATACGCAGTATTTT. Amino acid sequence: CASSPGSGGSDTQYF. The rearrangement links TRBV7-2 to TRBJ2-3; TRBD2 matches at 9 bases. Trimming removed 5 bases from V and 4 bases from J; junction bases left unmatched: 7. The CDR3 has 15 amino acids. Looked up from germline, CDR1 is SGHTA and CDR2 is FQGNSA. Full variable domain (missing parts from reference TRBV7-2 and TRBJ2-3): GAGVSQSPSNKVTEKGKDVELRCDPISGHTALYWYRQSLGQGLEFLIYFQGNSAPDKSGLPSDRFSAERTGGSVSTLTIQRTQQEDSAVYLCASSPGSGGSDTQYFGPGTRLTVL.

Note on this clonotype: One end of the junction varies from germline; a read error may be responsible. This chain uses TRBV5-5 with TRBJ2-1; 11 bases agree with TRBD2. Germline V gives CDR1 SGHKS, CDR2 YYEKEE (reference sequence). The CDR3 is made up of 15 amino acids. The CDR3 protein is CASSQDSGGAYEQFF. In DNA, the CDR3 is TGCGCCAGCAGCCAAGATAGCGGGGGGGCATATGAGCAGTTCTTC.

This clonotype was counted a few times. V gene TRBV12-3 or TRBV12-4 combines with J gene TRBJ1-1; D gene ambiguous. V shed 6 bases and J shed 5 bases, with 7 bases lying between them. The CDR3 spans 11 residues. CDR3 DNA sequence: TGTGCCAGCAGCCCCGGGACTGAAGCTTTCTTT. This translates into CASSPGTEAFF.

This chain joins TRBV7-2 and TRBJ2-1, with TRBD2 matching over 8 bases. The junction had 4 bases not matched to a gene; V was cut back by 1 base and J by 5 bases. The length of the CDR3 is 15 residues. Germline lookup yields CDR1 SGHTA and CDR2 FQGNSA. CDR3 in amino acids: CASSLVAGLNNEQFF. The CDR3 coding sequence is TGTGCCAGCAGCTTAGTAGCGGGGCTCAACAATGAGCAGTTCTTC. Combining the CDR3 with reference TRBV7-2 and TRBJ2-1 gives the whole variable domain GAGVSQSPSNKVTEKGKDVELRCDPISGHTALYWYRQSLGQGLEFLIYFQGNSAPDKSGLPSDRFSAERTGGSVSTLTIQRTQQEDSAVYLCASSLVAGLNNEQFFGPGTRLTVL.

The chain employs TRBV20-1 and TRBJ2-7; TRBD2 aligns across 7 bases. The CDR3 is 12 residues long. The trim removed 4 bases at V and 4 bases at J, leaving 4 bases unmatched. Germline V gene data show CDR1 as DFQATT and CDR2 as SNEGSKA (reference sequence). The CDR3: CSATPGLYEQYV. CDR3 coding DNA: TGCAGTGCTACCCCGGGACTATACGAGCAGTACGTC.

By its share, this clonotype is medium-sized. The chain joins TRBV19 to TRBJ2-3; tentatively, D is TRBD1 (5 bases). The CDR3 length is 14 residues. V lost 1 base to trimming and J lost 2 bases, with 7 bases between them. Per germline, CDR1 LNHDA and CDR2 SQIVND (reference sequence). The CDR3 bases are TGTGCCAGTAGTATAGTACAGGTCACAGATACGCAGTATTTT. Residues: CASSIVQVTDTQYF.

The table lists this clonotype with a few counts. The chain has TRBV7-2 and TRBJ1-4; weak D call: TRBD1 (5 bases). The CDR3 has 16 residues. Trimming removed 5 bases at V and 4 bases at J, with 17 bases between. From germline, CDR1 is SGHTA and CDR2 FQGNSA. The CDR3 sequence is CASSHARVGLNEKLFF. The CDR3 region has the DNA TGTGCCAGCAGCCACGCAAGGGTGGGGCTTAATGAAAAACTGTTTTTT.

Points on this clonotype: A much larger clone sits a single nucleotide away, making a read error possible. J is TRBJ2-5 and V is TRBV12-3 or TRBV12-4; 13 bases match TRBD2. With V trimmed by 6 bases and J by 2 bases, 9 bases remained unmatched. The CDR3 runs 17 residues. CDR3 sequence reads: CASRVVGLAGSQETQYF. CDR3 bases: TGTGCCAGCAGGGTGGTGGGACTAGCGGGGAGTCAAGAGACCCAGTACTTC.

This clonotype appeared a few times. The CDR3 region has the DNA TGTGCCAGCAGCACCAGGGCATCTCAAGAGACCCAGTACTTC. It specifies CASSTRASQETQYF. V is TRBV5-4 and J is TRBJ2-5; possible D gene TRBD1, 5 bases. CDR3 size: 14 residues. Germline V gene sequence: CDR1 SGHNT, CDR2 YYREEE (reference sequence). Trimming shortened V by 4 bases and J by 2 bases, and 12 bases separated the two germline ends.

The chain uses TRBV5-1 and TRBJ2-3, with no clear D. This CDR3 has 15 amino acids. V lost 0 bases, J lost 2 bases, and 10 bases lay in between. Germline loops: CDR1 SGHRS, CDR2 YFSETQ. The CDR3 here is CASSLVWFDTDTQYF. As DNA, the CDR3 is TGCGCCAGCAGCTTGGTGTGGTTCGACACAGATACGCAGTATTTT.

This clonotype was seen more than once but under ten times. The rearrangement joins TRBV18 to TRBJ1-1, with 7 bases fitting TRBD1. V dropped 4 bases and J dropped 10; count of bases not matched to a gene: 6. CDR1 is KGHSH, CDR2 LQKENI, per germline. This CDR3 spans 12 amino acids. CDR3: CASSRPQGGAFF. CDR3 sequence (DNA): TGTGCCAGCTCACGCCCCCAGGGGGGAGCTTTCTTT.

A single count supports this clonotype. The gene calls are TRBV13 and TRBJ2-1; 10 bases align to TRBD2. Per the germline V gene, CDR1 is PRHDT and CDR2 is FYEKMQ (reference sequence). J lost 8 bases, V lost 4 bases, and 17 bases had no gene match. The CDR3 loop spans 18 amino acids. CDR3 coding DNA: TGTGCCAGCAGCTCCTGGGAGCTGAGCGGGGGGGCTGTTCATGAGCAGTTCTTC. Translation: CASSSWELSGGAVHEQFF. The full variable domain, in which reference TRBV13 and TRBJ2-1 provide the parts outside the CDR3, is AAGVIQSPRHLIKEKRETATLKCYPIPRHDTVYWYQQGPGQDPQFLISFYEKMQSDKGSIPDRFSAQQFSDYHSELNMSSLELGDSALYFCASSSWELSGGAVHEQFFGPGTRLTVL.

This clonotype is classed as medium-sized. The V gene is TRBV6-6, the J gene TRBJ2-2; 10 bases are shared with TRBD2. The germline V gene has CDR1 MNHNY and CDR2 SVGAGI (reference sequence). The CDR3 sequence is 16 residues long. The ends lost 2 bases at V and 4 bases at J; junction bases unmatched: 4. The CDR3 DNA follows: TGTGCCAGCAGTTACCTTAGCGGGGGGCCCACCGGGGAGCTGTTTTTT. It encodes CASSYLSGGPTGELFF.

This clonotype showed up just a few times. The chain recombines TRBV15 with TRBJ1-1; TRBD1 might be the D (6 bases). The CDR3 length is 12 residues. The germline V gene encodes CDR1 LNHNV and CDR2 YYDKDF (reference sequence). Trimming stripped 3 bases from V and 11 bases from J, with 13 bases between. CDR3 nucleotides: TGTGCCACCAGCAGGGAGCAGGGGCATGCTTTCTTT. It translates to CATSREQGHAFF. The whole variable domain, remainder taken from reference TRBV15 and TRBJ1-1, is DAMVIQNPRYQVTQFGKPVTLSCSQTLNHNVMYWYQQKSSQAPKLLFHYYDKDFNNEADTPDNFQSRRPNTSFCFLDIRSPGLGDTAMYLCATSREQGHAFFGQGTRLTVV.

CDR3 sequence (DNA): TGCAGCGGGGGGGGGGACAATGAGCAGTTCTTC. This sequence encodes CSGGGDNEQFF. V and J are TRBV29-1 and TRBJ2-1; TRBD2 matches at 7 bases. This CDR3 region has 11 residues. CDR1 SQVTM and CDR2 ANQGSEA come from the germline V gene. Unmatched junction bases numbered 2, after V lost 7 bases and J lost 5 bases.

This clonotype is medium-sized. The chain uses TRBV12-3 or TRBV12-4 and TRBJ2-2; D ambiguous. The length of the CDR3 is 12 residues. Trimming took 5 bases from V and 3 from J, leaving 4 bases between them. The CDR3 spells CASSRDTGELFF. The DNA for the CDR3 is TGTGCCAGCAGTCGGGACACCGGGGAGCTGTTTTTT.

The genes are TRBV5-5 and TRBJ2-2, with TRBD2 matching over 7 bases. Germline V gene data show CDR1 as SGHKS and CDR2 as YYEKEE (reference sequence). The CDR3 has 14 amino acids. For the CDR3, the DNA is TGTACCATCAGTTCGAGCGGGGACACCGGGGAGCTGTTTTTT. Its protein is CTISSSGDTGELFF.

This clonotype was seen more than once but under ten times. The chain carries TRBV18 and TRBJ1-2; D is uncertain. The CDR3 loop spans 16 amino acids. The V gene's germline CDR1 is KGHSH and CDR2 LQKENI. Between the trimmed V and J ends, which lost 2 bases and 4 bases, there was a span of 17 bases. CDR3 DNA: TGTGCCAGCTCACCAGGGCAAGTGGGCGAAATCTATGGCTACACCTTC. Residues: CASSPGQVGEIYGYTF. Full variable domain (outside the CDR3, taken from reference TRBV18 and TRBJ1-2): NAGVMQNPRHLVRRRGQEARLRCSPMKGHSHVYWYRQLPEEGLKFMVYLQKENIIDESGMPKERFSAEFPKEGPSILRIQQVVRGDSAAYFCASSPGQVGEIYGYTFGSGTRLTVV.

The V and J genes are TRBV18 and TRBJ2-4, with 7 bases aligning to TRBD2. The length of the CDR3 is 18 residues. J lost 0 bases, V lost 3 bases, and 11 bases had no gene match. In germline, CDR1 is KGHSH, CDR2 LQKENI. The CDR3 sequence is CASSPGGGIGLAKNIQYF. The CDR3 DNA reads TGTGCCAGCTCACCTGGCGGGGGTATAGGACTAGCCAAAAACATTCAGTACTTC.